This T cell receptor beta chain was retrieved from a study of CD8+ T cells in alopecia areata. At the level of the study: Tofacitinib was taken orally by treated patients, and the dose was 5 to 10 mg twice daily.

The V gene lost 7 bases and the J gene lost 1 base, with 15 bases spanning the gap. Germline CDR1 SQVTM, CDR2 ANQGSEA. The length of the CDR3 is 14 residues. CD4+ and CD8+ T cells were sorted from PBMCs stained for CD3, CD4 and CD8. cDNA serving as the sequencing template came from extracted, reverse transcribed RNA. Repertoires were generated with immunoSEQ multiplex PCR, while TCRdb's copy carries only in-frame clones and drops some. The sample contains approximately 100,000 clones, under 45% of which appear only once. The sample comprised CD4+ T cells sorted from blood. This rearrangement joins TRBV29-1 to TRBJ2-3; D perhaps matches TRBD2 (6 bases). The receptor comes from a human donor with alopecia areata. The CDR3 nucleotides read TGCAGCGCGGACTACGGAGGGGGCACAGATACGCAGTATTTT. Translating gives CSADYGGGTDTQYF.